This passage covers 27 T cell receptor beta chains from one sample sequenced in a study of shared clonotypes between healthy human individuals. Profiling relied on immunoSEQ multiplex PCR, and the TCRdb table lists in-frame clones only, not all of them. In the table there are about 2.3 million clones, just under 95% of which are singletons. The material sequenced was naive CD4+ T cells from PBMCs. Subset in this sample: CD45RA+ positively selected. The receptors derive from a young man in good health. Some clones in this sample may be carry-over from other donors' samples.

J is TRBJ1-5 and V is TRBV30; D possibly corresponds to TRBD1 (6 bases). Per germline, CDR1 GTSNPN and CDR2 SVGIG (reference sequence). V lost 2 bases and J 6 bases, leaving 11 bases between the germline ends. This CDR3 spans 13 amino acids. For the CDR3, the DNA is TGTGCCTGGAGTTTACAGGGTCCTCAGCCCCAGCATTTT. It yields the protein CAWSLQGPQPQHF.

The chain uses TRBV6-1 and TRBJ2-7; tentative D call: TRBD2 (5 bases). CDR1 and CDR2 from the germline V gene are MNHNS and SASEGT. There are 15 residues in the CDR3. Trimming took 6 bases from V and 4 from J, leaving 19 bases between them. CDR3 sequence reads: CASREVPEGLYEQYF. The CDR3 nucleotides are TGTGCCAGCAGGGAGGTACCCGAGGGCCTATACGAGCAGTACTTC.

This clone came up once. Other nucleotide sequences from this sample produce the same CDR3. This chain connects TRBV18 to TRBJ2-7; 13 positions agree with TRBD2. With V trimmed by 3 bases and J by 3 bases, 2 bases remained unmatched. The germline gives CDR1 KGHSH, CDR2 LQKENI. CDR3 length: 15 amino acids. The CDR3 DNA reads TGTGCCAGCTCACCGGGGACTAGCGGGATCTACGAGCAGTACTTC. This codes for CASSPGTSGIYEQYF.

The rearrangement joins TRBV28 to TRBJ2-7; tentatively, D is TRBD1 or TRBD2 (5 bases each). Germline lookup yields CDR1 MDHEN and CDR2 SYDVKM. The CDR3 is made up of 13 amino acids. CDR3 sequence: CGTTGIGVVEQYF. As DNA, the CDR3 is TGTGGAACTACGGGGATAGGGGTTGTGGAGCAGTACTTC.

The genes are TRBV6-5 and TRBJ2-1; TRBD1 agrees at 8 bases. The CDR3 covers 14 residues. Trimming cost V 6 bases and J 7 bases; bases outside gene matches: 8. The V gene's germline CDR1 is MNHEY and CDR2 SVGAGI. The CDR3 coding sequence is TGTGCCAGCAGGATGGGGACAGGTCTTAATGAGCAGTTCTTC. Its translation: CASRMGTGLNEQFF.

The V gene is TRBV20-1, the J gene TRBJ1-6, with D unresolved. CDR3 length equals 11 residues. Trimming cost V 5 bases and J 12 bases, with 11 bases left between them. Germline V CDR1 and CDR2: DFQATT, SNEGSKA (reference sequence). CDR3 region: CSAGFGEPLHF. In nucleotides, the CDR3 is TGCAGTGCTGGCTTTGGAGAACCCCTCCACTTT.

The chain employs TRBV28 and TRBJ1-2, with 9 bases matching TRBD1. From germline, CDR1 is MDHEN and CDR2 SYDVKM. CDR3 length: 17 residues. Trimming took 3 bases from V and 5 from J; bases not matched to a gene: 13. This CDR3 is CASSLLNRGQYRYGYTF. The CDR3 region has the DNA TGTGCCAGCAGTTTGTTGAACAGGGGGCAATACCGTTATGGCTACACCTTC.

The chain employs TRBV19 and TRBJ2-1; 10 nucleotides agree with TRBD1. There are 14 residues in the CDR3. Germline V CDR1 and CDR2: LNHDA, SQIVND (reference sequence). Trimming took 7 bases from V and 8 from J; bases not matched to a gene: 8. CDR3 protein: CASTPGQGIYEQFF. The CDR3 bases are TGTGCCAGTACGCCGGGACAGGGGATCTATGAGCAGTTCTTC.

The V and J genes are TRBV27 and TRBJ2-2; 10 nucleotides agree with TRBD1. Per the germline V gene, CDR1 is MNHEY and CDR2 is SMNVEV (reference sequence). The CDR3 loop spans 14 amino acids. V lost 8 bases and J lost 3; bases outside the gene matches: 3. This chain's CDR3 is CASWDRGYTGELFF. The CDR3 region has the DNA TGTGCCAGCTGGGACAGGGGTTACACCGGGGAGCTGTTTTTT.

Details on this clone: This CDR3 is also generated by other DNA sequences in the sample. The rearrangement uses TRBV6-6 and TRBJ1-5; D not resolved. There are 12 residues in the CDR3. V was cut by 6 bases and J by 1 base, with 4 bases left in between. Germline loops: CDR1 MNHNY, CDR2 SVGAGI (reference sequence). This chain's CDR3 is CASRGSNQPQHF. The CDR3 DNA sequence: TGTGCCAGCAGGGGCAGCAATCAGCCCCAGCATTTT.

The chain carries TRBV5-5 and TRBJ1-1; 8 bases fit TRBD1. The length of the CDR3 is 16 residues. With V trimmed by 3 bases and J by 4 bases, 11 bases remained unmatched. Germline loops: CDR1 SGHKS, CDR2 YYEKEE (reference sequence). The CDR3 sequence: CASSSGQGVLVTEAFF. The CDR3 region has the DNA TGTGCCAGCAGCTCTGGACAGGGAGTGTTGGTCACTGAAGCTTTCTTT.

V usage is TRBV7-9 and J usage is TRBJ1-3, with no clear D. V was shortened by 8 bases and J by 3 bases, with 14 bases between the two germline ends. Germline V gene data show CDR1 as SEHNR and CDR2 as FQNEAQ (reference sequence). This CDR3 is built from 14 residues. DNA of the CDR3: TGTGCCAGCGGAGCCTATCTTCGTGGAAACACCATATATTTT. Protein product: CASGAYLRGNTIYF.

This sequence joins TRBV10-1 and TRBJ2-2; D unclear. Between the trimmed V and J ends, which lost 5 bases and 3 bases, there was a span of 4 bases. CDR3 length: 12 amino acids. The V gene's germline CDR1 is WNHNN and CDR2 SYGVQD (reference sequence). The CDR3 coding sequence is TGCGCCAGCAGTTCCTACACCGGGGAGCTGTTTTTT. Protein: CASSSYTGELFF.

V gene TRBV4-3 combines with J gene TRBJ1-4; possible D gene TRBD1, 6 bases. Germline V gene data show CDR1 as LGHNA and CDR2 as YSLEER. CDR3 length: 16 amino acids. Trimming stripped 0 bases from V and 8 bases from J, with 16 bases between. CDR3 sequence reads: CASSQDLNREAEKLFF. The CDR3 region has the DNA TGCGCCAGCAGCCAAGACCTCAACAGGGAAGCCGAAAAACTGTTTTTT.

The V and J genes are TRBV4-1 and TRBJ2-5; D possibly corresponds to TRBD1 (6 bases). This CDR3 region has 14 residues. V dropped 2 bases and J dropped 8 bases, with 15 bases sitting between them. CDR1 MGHRA and CDR2 YSYEKL come from the germline V gene. The CDR3 protein is CASSQPRQAPTQYF. The CDR3 DNA sequence: TGCGCCAGCAGCCAACCCCGACAGGCCCCCACCCAGTACTTC.

This chain uses TRBV7-3 with TRBJ2-7; D gene ambiguous. V lost 1 base, J lost 6 bases, and 10 bases lay in between. Germline CDR1 is SGHTA and CDR2 is FQGTGA. The CDR3 totals 13 residues. This CDR3 is CASSLNPGGEQYF. As DNA, the CDR3 is TGTGCCAGCAGCTTAAATCCCGGCGGCGAGCAGTACTTC.

The chain carries TRBV7-6 and TRBJ2-7; D is undetermined. The CDR3 contains 15 residues. In germline, CDR1 is SGHVS, CDR2 FNYEAQ. Trimming took 1 base from V and 6 from J, leaving 16 bases between them. CDR3 in amino acids: CASSLGRPPASEQYF. In DNA, the CDR3 is TGTGCCAGCAGCTTAGGCAGACCCCCTGCCAGCGAGCAGTACTTC. The complete variable domain, with remaining parts taken from reference TRBV7-6 and TRBJ2-7, reads GAGVSQSPRYKVTKRGQDVALRCDPISGHVSLYWYRQALGQGPEFLTYFNYEAQQDKSGLPNDRFSAERPEGSISTLTIQRTEQRDSAMYRCASSLGRPPASEQYFGPGTRLTVT.

CDR3 DNA: TGTGCCAGCAGTTCTATGCCGACCCAGGGGATCGAGCAGTACTTC. Translated: CASSSMPTQGIEQYF. This chain uses TRBV27 with TRBJ2-7; D possibly corresponds to TRBD1 (6 bases). V lost 4 bases and J lost 6, with 19 bases in between. Germline V gene data show CDR1 as MNHEY and CDR2 as SMNVEV (reference sequence). This CDR3 has 15 amino acids.

V usage is TRBV30 and J usage is TRBJ2-3; D perhaps matches TRBD2 (5 bases). Trimming pared 4 bases from V and 4 bases from J, leaving 18 bases between. CDR3 size: 15 residues. The germline V gene has CDR1 GTSNPN and CDR2 SVGIG (reference sequence). CDR3 residues: CAWKGRAGWADTQYF. CDR3 nucleotide sequence: TGTGCCTGGAAAGGGCGGGCCGGATGGGCAGATACGCAGTATTTT.

The J gene is TRBJ1-5, the V gene TRBV28; perhaps TRBD1 as D (5 bases). CDR3 length equals 13 residues. V was trimmed by 8 bases and J by 1 base, leaving 9 bases between them. Germline V CDR1 and CDR2: MDHEN, SYDVKM. The CDR3 spells CASLRDSNQPQHF. The CDR3 nucleotides are TGTGCCAGCCTGAGGGACAGCAATCAGCCCCAGCATTTT.

The chain employs TRBV2 and TRBJ2-5, with 13 nucleotides matching TRBD2. V lost 5 bases and J lost 7; bases outside the gene matches: 7. The CDR3 sequence is 15 residues long. CDR1 and CDR2 (germline): SNHLY, FYNNEI. The CDR3 DNA is TGTGCCAGCAGTATCGGACTAGCGGGAGTGGGGACCCAGTACTTC. Translated: CASSIGLAGVGTQYF.

As regards this clone: Other DNA sequences in the sample encode the same CDR3. The gene calls are TRBV28 and TRBJ1-4, with D possibly TRBD1 on 6 matching bases. Germline loops: CDR1 MDHEN, CDR2 SYDVKM. Deletions cut 6 bases from V and 4 bases from J, with 12 bases between. The CDR3 length is 14 residues. This chain's CDR3 is CASSLGQINEKLFF. The CDR3 DNA follows: TGTGCCAGCAGCCTCGGACAGATTAATGAAAAACTGTTTTTT.

This rearrangement joins TRBV18 to TRBJ2-5, with no clear D. Deletions cut 5 bases from V and 3 bases from J, with 13 bases between. The length of the CDR3 is 14 residues. The germline gives CDR1 KGHSH, CDR2 LQKENI. This CDR3 is CASSLTGREETQYF. CDR3 DNA sequence: TGTGCCAGCTCATTGACCGGTCGGGAAGAGACCCAGTACTTC.

The chain employs TRBV28 and TRBJ2-7; 12 bases map to TRBD1. The CDR3 consists of 14 residues. CDR1 and CDR2 (germline): MDHEN, SYDVKM. The V segment lost 6 bases and the J segment 7 bases; nucleotides outside the gene matches: 7. The DNA of the CDR3 is TGTGCCAGCAGACCGGGACAGGGGGCGTGGGAGCAGTACTTC. Translating it yields CASRPGQGAWEQYF. Combining the CDR3 with reference TRBV28 and TRBJ2-7 gives the whole variable domain DVKVTQSSRYLVKRTGEKVFLECVQDMDHENMFWYRQDPGLGLRLIYFSYDVKMKEKGDIPEGYSVSREKKERFSLILESASTNQTSMYLCASRPGQGAWEQYFGPGTRLTVT.

The chain links TRBV18 to TRBJ2-7; D gene ambiguous. Germline CDR1 and CDR2: KGHSH and LQKENI. Trimming removed 5 bases from V and 3 bases from J, with 11 bases in between. This CDR3 contains 13 residues. The CDR3 nucleotides are TGTGCCAGCTCAATATTTCCGGGCTACGAGCAGTACTTC. Translating gives CASSIFPGYEQYF.

This rearrangement joins TRBV18 to TRBJ1-2; D unclear. CDR1 and CDR2 from the germline V gene are KGHSH and LQKENI. The V gene lost 3 bases and the J gene lost 2 bases, with 16 bases spanning the gap. This CDR3 has 16 residues. Written as DNA, the CDR3 is TGTGCCAGCTCACCTGACGTTAACAGAGTCAACTATGGCTACACCTTC. Amino acids: CASSPDVNRVNYGYTF.

CDR3 loop: CASRVGNTGELFF. In DNA, the CDR3 is TGTGCCAGCAGGGTGGGGAACACCGGGGAGCTGTTTTTT. This chain links TRBV6-6 with TRBJ2-2; unclear D gene. CDR3 size: 13 residues. Germline V gene sequence: CDR1 MNHNY, CDR2 SVGAGI (reference sequence). Trimming cost V 6 bases and J 1 base, with 6 bases left between them.